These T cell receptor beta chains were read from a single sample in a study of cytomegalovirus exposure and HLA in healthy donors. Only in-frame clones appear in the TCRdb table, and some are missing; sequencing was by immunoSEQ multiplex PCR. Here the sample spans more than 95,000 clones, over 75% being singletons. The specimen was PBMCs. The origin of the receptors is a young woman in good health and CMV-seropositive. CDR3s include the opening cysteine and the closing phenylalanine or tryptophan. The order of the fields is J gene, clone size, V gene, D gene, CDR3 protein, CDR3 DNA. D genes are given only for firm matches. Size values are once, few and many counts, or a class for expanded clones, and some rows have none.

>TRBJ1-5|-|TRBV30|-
CAWSAYNQPQHF
TGTGCCTGGAGTGCCTACAATCAGCCCCAGCATTTT
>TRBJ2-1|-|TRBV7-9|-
CASSLGAYNEQFF
TGTGCCAGCAGCTTAGGAGCGTACAATGAGCAGTTCTTC
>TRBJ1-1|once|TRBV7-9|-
CASSSSTGSWRMNTEAFF
TGTGCCAGCAGCTCCTCGACGGGGTCGTGGAGGATGAACACTGAAGCTTTCTTT
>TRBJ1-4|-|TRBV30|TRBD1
CAWMGGQGTRSNEKLFF
TGTGCCTGGATGGGGGGACAGGGGACCCGGTCTAATGAAAAACTGTTTTTT
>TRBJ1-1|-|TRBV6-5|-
CATKRGEGTEAFF
TGTGCCACGAAGCGGGGTGAAGGCACTGAAGCTTTCTTT
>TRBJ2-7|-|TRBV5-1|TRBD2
CASSSWTSGSYEQYF
TGCGCCAGCAGCTCCTGGACTAGCGGGAGTTACGAGCAGTACTTC
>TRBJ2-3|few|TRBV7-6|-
CASSLEASSDTQYF
TGTGCCAGCAGCTTAGAGGCTAGTTCAGATACGCAGTATTTT
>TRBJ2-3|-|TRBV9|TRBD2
CASSGLAFGLDTQYF
TGTGCCAGCAGCGGACTAGCGTTCGGTCTGGATACGCAGTATTTT
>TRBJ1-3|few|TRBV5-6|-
CASSRDSGNTIYF
TGTGCCAGCAGCCGAGACTCTGGAAACACCATATATTTT
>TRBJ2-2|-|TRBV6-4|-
CASSDSWGRAGTGELFF
TGTGCCAGCAGTGACTCGTGGGGCAGGGCTGGCACCGGGGAGCTGTTTTTT
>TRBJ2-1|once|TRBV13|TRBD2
CASSLGRTSVNEQFF
TGTGCCAGCAGCTTAGGCCGGACTAGCGTCAATGAGCAGTTCTTC
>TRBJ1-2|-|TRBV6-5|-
CASTRLEDRRYGYTF
TGTGCCAGCACCAGACTGGAGGACAGACGCTATGGCTACACCTTC
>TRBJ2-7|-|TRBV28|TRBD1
CASSTPGTGVPYEQYF
TGTGCCAGCAGTACCCCCGGGACAGGGGTACCCTACGAGCAGTACTTC
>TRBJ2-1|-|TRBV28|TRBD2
CASSLYTSGNEQFF
TGTGCCAGCAGTTTATACACTAGCGGGAACGAGCAGTTCTTC
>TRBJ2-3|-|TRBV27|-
CASSFLYRVGTDTQYF
TGTGCCAGCAGTTTCTTATACAGGGTCGGCACAGATACGCAGTATTTT
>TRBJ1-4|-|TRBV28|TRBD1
CASRGSGGSNEKLFF
TGTGCCAGCAGGGGATCAGGGGGGTCTAATGAAAAACTGTTTTTT
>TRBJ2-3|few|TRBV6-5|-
CASTSATDTQYF
TGTGCCAGCACTAGCGCCACAGATACGCAGTATTTT
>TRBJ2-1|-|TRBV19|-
CASSMYRLSSYNEQFF
TGTGCCAGTAGTATGTACAGGCTAAGCTCCTACAATGAGCAGTTCTTC
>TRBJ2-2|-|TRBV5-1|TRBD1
CASSSGTASNTGELFF
TGCGCCAGCAGCTCCGGGACAGCTTCGAACACCGGGGAGCTGTTTTTT
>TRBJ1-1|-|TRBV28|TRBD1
CASSQDRENTEAFF
TGTGCCAGCAGCCAGGACAGGGAGAACACTGAAGCTTTCTTT
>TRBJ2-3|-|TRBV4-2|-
CASSQRLVGTDTQYF
TGTGCCAGCAGCCAAAGGCTAGTAGGCACAGATACGCAGTATTTT
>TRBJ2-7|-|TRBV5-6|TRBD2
CASSLSSGKSEQYF
TGTGCCAGCAGCTTGTCTAGCGGGAAAAGCGAGCAGTACTTC
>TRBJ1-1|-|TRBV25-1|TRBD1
CASRGDSMNTEAFF
TGTGCCAGCAGAGGGGACAGTATGAACACTGAAGCTTTCTTT
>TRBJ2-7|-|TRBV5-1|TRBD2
CASSLGGRAYEQYF
TGCGCCAGCAGCTTGGGTGGGAGGGCCTACGAGCAGTACTTC
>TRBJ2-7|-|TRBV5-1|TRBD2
CASSGGTSGTSEQYF
TGCGCCAGCAGCGGGGGGACTAGCGGGACCAGCGAGCAGTACTTC
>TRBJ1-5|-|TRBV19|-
CASSPIGGGLGNQPQHF
TGTGCCAGTAGCCCTATCGGGGGGGGCTTAGGAAATCAGCCCCAGCATTTT
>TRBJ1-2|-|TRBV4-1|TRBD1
CASSRDRSGYYGYTF
TGCGCCAGCAGCCGGGACAGGTCTGGGTACTATGGCTACACCTTC
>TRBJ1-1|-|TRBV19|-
CASSIKGVNTEAFF
TGTGCCAGTAGTATCAAGGGAGTGAACACTGAAGCTTTCTTT
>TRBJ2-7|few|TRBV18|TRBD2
CASSPRTSGYYEQYF
TGTGCCAGCTCACCAAGGACTAGCGGGTACTACGAGCAGTACTTC
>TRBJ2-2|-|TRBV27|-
CASSFSGQANTGELFF
TGTGCCAGCAGTTTCTCTGGACAAGCGAACACCGGGGAGCTGTTTTTT
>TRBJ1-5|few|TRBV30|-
CAWSKGLGQPQHF
TGTGCCTGGAGTAAGGGGTTGGGTCAGCCCCAGCATTTT
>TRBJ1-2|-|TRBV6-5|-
CASSYSQDSNYGYTF
TGTGCCAGCAGTTACTCACAGGATTCTAACTATGGCTACACCTTC
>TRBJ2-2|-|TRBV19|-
CASRLGSPTGELFF
TGTGCCAGTAGGTTAGGGAGTCCCACCGGGGAGCTGTTTTTT
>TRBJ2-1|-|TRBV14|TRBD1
CASMGTGGSNEQFF
TGTGCCAGCATGGGGACAGGTGGAAGCAATGAGCAGTTCTTC
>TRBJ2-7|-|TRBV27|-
CASSWGSSYEQYF
TGTGCCAGCAGTTGGGGCAGCTCCTACGAGCAGTACTTC
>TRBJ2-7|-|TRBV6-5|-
CASSYPRTGTYEQYF
TGTGCCAGCAGTTACCCCCGTACAGGGACCTACGAGCAGTACTTC
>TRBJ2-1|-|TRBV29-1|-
CSVRDWGYNEQFF
TGCAGCGTGAGGGATTGGGGATACAATGAGCAGTTCTTC
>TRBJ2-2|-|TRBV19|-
CASRIGHHNTGELFF
TGTGCCAGTAGAATAGGACATCATAACACCGGGGAGCTGTTTTTT
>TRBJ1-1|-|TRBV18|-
CASSQRHVGENTEAFF
TGTGCCAGCTCACAACGACACGTGGGCGAGAACACTGAAGCTTTCTTT
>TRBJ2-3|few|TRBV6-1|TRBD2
CASSGQLAGDTDTQYF
TGTGCCAGCAGTGGACAACTAGCGGGAGACACAGATACGCAGTATTTT
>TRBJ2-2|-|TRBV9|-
CASSVGRGNTGELFF
TGTGCCAGCAGCGTAGGCAGGGGTAACACCGGGGAGCTGTTTTTT
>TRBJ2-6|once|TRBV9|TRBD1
CASSPRDSSISGANVLTF
TGTGCCAGCAGCCCCCGGGACAGCTCAATCTCTGGGGCCAACGTCCTGACTTTC
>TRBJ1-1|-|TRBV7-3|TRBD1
CASSPQTGRTEAFF
TGTGCCAGCAGCCCACAGACAGGGCGCACTGAAGCTTTCTTT
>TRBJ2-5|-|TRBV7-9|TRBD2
CASSSQWTSQETQYF
TGTGCCAGCAGCTCGCAGTGGACTAGCCAAGAGACCCAGTACTTC
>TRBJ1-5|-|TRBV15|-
CATSRDQGGQPQHF
TGTGCCACCAGCAGAGATCAGGGAGGGCAGCCCCAGCATTTT
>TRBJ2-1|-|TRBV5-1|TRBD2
CASSPTSFNEQFF
TGCGCCAGCAGCCCGACTAGCTTCAATGAGCAGTTCTTC
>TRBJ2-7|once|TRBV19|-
CASSTGPGEQYF
TGTGCCAGTAGTACAGGTCCGGGGGAGCAGTACTTC
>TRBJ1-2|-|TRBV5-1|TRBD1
CASSWGTGSDGYTF
TGCGCCAGCAGCTGGGGGACAGGGAGCGACGGCTACACCTTC
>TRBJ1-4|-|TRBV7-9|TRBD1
CASSQTTGKSEKLFF
TGTGCCAGCAGCCAAACGACAGGGAAGAGTGAAAAACTGTTTTTT
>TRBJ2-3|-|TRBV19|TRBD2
CASSIRAGGLTDTQYF
TGTGCCAGTAGTATTAGGGCGGGAGGCCTCACAGATACGCAGTATTTT